These 3 T cell receptor beta chains were all obtained from the same sample, sequenced in a study of CD8 T cells in ankylosing spondylitis. TCRdb itself ran the 5' RACE reads through MiXCR, one entry per CDR3 protein. The sample holds 250,000 or so distinct CDR3 sequences; about a sixth are singletons and the top ten take around 30%. Input material: blood, either unsorted or a sorted T cell fraction (not recorded which). The receptors stem from a male donor with ankylosing spondylitis or in good health (not recorded which).

The rearrangement links TRBV5-1 to TRBJ2-7; a possible D gene is TRBD1 (6 bases). CDR1 and CDR2 (germline): SGHRS, YFSETQ. CDR3 length equals 17 residues. V was trimmed by 0 bases and J by 1 base, leaving 17 bases between them. The CDR3 reads CASSLGPRGSGSYEQYF. CDR3 DNA sequence: TGCGCCAGCAGCTTGGGGCCTAGGGGGAGCGGATCCTACGAGCAGTACTTC.

This clonotype was found many times. The chain carries TRBV6-2 or TRBV6-3 and TRBJ2-1; D is possibly TRBD1 or TRBD2 (5 bases each). The CDR3 has 12 residues. Trimming cost V 10 bases and J 10 bases, with 17 bases left between them. Germline V CDR1 and CDR2: MNHEY, SVGEGT. The CDR3 loop reads CATTGAAVEQFF. Here the CDR3 DNA reads TGTGCCACCACCGGGGCAGCGGTCGAGCAGTTCTTC.

This chain connects TRBV12-3 or TRBV12-4 to TRBJ2-2; no firm D call. The V end lost 3 bases, the J end lost 1 base, and 6 bases lay between the germline ends. The CDR3 contains 14 residues. The CDR3 region is CASSLSQNTGELFF. The CDR3 coding sequence is TGTGCCAGCAGTTTGTCCCAGAACACCGGGGAGCTGTTTTTT.